The 4 T cell receptor beta chains presented below share a single source sample, sequenced in a study of T cells in Graves' hyperthyroidism and ophthalmopathy. TCR beta CDR3 regions were amplified from RNA transcripts. During a first-round RT-PCR of the TCR CDR3, the HTBI primer set was used. Each CDR3 protein is one row after TCRdb ran MiXCR on the multiplex PCR reads. The table has fewer than 800,000 distinct CDR3 sequences, less than 20% seen once; the top ten hold under 10%. The sample taken for sequencing was blood. The receptors were sampled from a young man with Graves' hyperthyroidism.

The chain uses TRBV3-1 and TRBJ2-3; D is tentatively TRBD1 or TRBD2 (5 bases each). V lost 2 bases and J 9 bases, leaving 18 bases between the germline ends. The CDR3 has 15 amino acids. From germline, CDR1 is LGHDT and CDR2 YNNKEL (reference sequence). The CDR3 loop is CASSQIWTPRTTQYF. DNA of the CDR3: TGTGCCAGCAGCCAAATTTGGACTCCCAGGACAACGCAGTATTTT.

The rearrangement links TRBV5-5 to TRBJ1-2; no reliable D call. Germline V lookup: CDR1 SGHKS, CDR2 YYEKEE (reference sequence). The CDR3 has 13 amino acids. V was trimmed by 2 bases and J by 4 bases, leaving 9 bases between them. The CDR3 loop is CASSLDVTYGYTF. Written as DNA, the CDR3 is TGTGCCAGCAGCTTAGACGTCACCTATGGCTACACCTTC.

The DNA of the CDR3 is TGCAGTGCTAGAAGGGGAAAGGGCGGGTCCTACGAGCAGTACTTC. Translation gives CSARRGKGGSYEQYF. The chain carries TRBV20-1 and TRBJ2-7; D is perhaps TRBD1 or TRBD2 (5 bases each). V was pared by 2 bases and J by 1 base, with 15 bases between. CDR3 length equals 15 residues. The germline CDR1 and CDR2 sequences are DFQATT and SNEGSKA (reference sequence).

V usage is TRBV11-3 and J usage is TRBJ2-3; D might be TRBD2 (5 bases). Per germline, CDR1 SGHNT and CDR2 YENEEA. Trimming shortened V by 4 bases and J by 5 bases, and 10 bases separated the two germline ends. The CDR3 is made up of 13 amino acids. This CDR3 reads CASSSRELDTQYF. In DNA form, the CDR3 reads TGTGCCAGCAGCTCGAGGGAACTAGATACGCAGTATTTT.